The 22 T cell receptor beta chains in this list originate from one sample, sequenced in a study of shared clonotypes between healthy human individuals. Data came from immunoSEQ multiplex PCR; TCRdb stores just in-frame clones and leaves some out. The sample carries about 2.1 million clones, over 85% recorded once. In the naive CD8 group, cells lacked CD45RO and were positively selected for CCR7, so terminally differentiated effector memory CD45RA+ cells were left out. Sequenced: naive CD8+ T cells from PBMCs. These TCRs come from a man aged 18 to 30 in good health. Some clones in this sample may be carry-over from other donors' samples.

This chain connects TRBV28 to TRBJ2-7; unclear D gene. The V gene lost 6 bases and the J gene lost 8 bases, with 11 bases spanning the gap. This CDR3 comprises 11 residues. Looked up from germline, CDR1 is MDHEN and CDR2 is SYDVKM. CDR3 bases: TGTGCCAGCAGCAGATTGGCCCAGCAGTACTTC. It yields the protein CASSRLAQQYF. Full variable domain (rest looked up from reference TRBV28 and TRBJ2-7): DVKVTQSSRYLVKRTGEKVFLECVQDMDHENMFWYRQDPGLGLRLIYFSYDVKMKEKGDIPEGYSVSREKKERFSLILESASTNQTSMYLCASSRLAQQYFGPGTRLTVT.

The chain couples TRBV7-2 to TRBJ2-4, with D maybe TRBD1 (6 bases). Germline V gives CDR1 SGHTA, CDR2 FQGNSA. The CDR3 has 11 amino acids. V lost 8 bases, J lost 13 bases, and 15 bases lay in between. CDR3: CASGDKRLQYF. CDR3 nucleotides: TGTGCCAGCGGGGACAAAAGATTACAGTACTTC. Looking up the rest from reference TRBV7-2 and TRBJ2-4 gives the full variable domain: GAGVSQSPSNKVTEKGKDVELRCDPISGHTALYWYRQSLGQGLEFLIYFQGNSAPDKSGLPSDRFSAERTGGSVSTLTIQRTQQEDSAVYLCASGDKRLQYFGAGTRLSVL.

The chain recombines TRBV5-6 with TRBJ2-7; 13 positions match TRBD2. J was trimmed by 7 bases and V by 2 bases; bases with no gene match: 9. The length of the CDR3 is 16 residues. CDR1 and CDR2 (germline): SGHDT, YYEEEE. The chain's CDR3 is CASSFGGRTSGSEQYF. CDR3 nucleotide sequence: TGTGCCAGCAGCTTCGGCGGAAGGACTAGCGGGAGTGAGCAGTACTTC.

The rearrangement uses TRBV7-9 and TRBJ2-3, with TRBD2 matching over 9 bases. Germline assignment: CDR1 SEHNR and CDR2 FQNEAQ (reference sequence). CDR3 length equals 19 residues. Trimming at V came to 3 bases and at J to 0 bases, leaving 13 bases not matched to a gene. The CDR3 spells CASSFGVTLAGESTDTQYF. In nucleotides, the CDR3 is TGTGCCAGCAGCTTCGGTGTAACGTTAGCGGGAGAAAGCACAGATACGCAGTATTTT.

The CDR3 DNA sequence: TGTGCCAGCAGCCTAACGTTCCGGGACTTGGCCTACAATGAGCAGTTCTTC. Translated, it gives CASSLTFRDLAYNEQFF. The V gene is TRBV7-9, the J gene TRBJ2-1; tentatively, D is TRBD2 (6 bases). Trimming removed 5 bases at V and 2 bases at J, with 19 bases between. The CDR3 is 17 amino acids. Per the germline V gene, CDR1 is SEHNR and CDR2 is FQNEAQ (reference sequence).

The chain carries TRBV21-1 and TRBJ2-1; whether TRBD2, the table's D call, matches the DNA was not checked. TRBV21-1 is classified as a pseudogene. The CDR3 totals 21 residues. The CDR3 reads CASSKEDMGLAGGRPCNEQFF. DNA of the CDR3: TGTGCCAGCAGCAAAGAGGACATGGGACTAGCGGGAGGTAGGCCCTGCAATGAGCAGTTCTTC.

This chain connects TRBV4-1 to TRBJ2-1; 9 bases line up with TRBD2. CDR1 MGHRA and CDR2 YSYEKL come from the germline V gene. Trimming cost V 0 bases and J 7 bases; bases outside gene matches: 7. The CDR3 extends over 16 amino acids. CDR3: CASSQDPLAGYNEQFF. The CDR3 coding sequence is TGCGCCAGCAGCCAAGATCCCCTAGCGGGATATAATGAGCAGTTCTTC.

The rearrangement links TRBV6-5 to TRBJ2-5; D could derive from TRBD1 or TRBD2 (5 bases each). The J call may be mistaken, given a closer DNA end match to TRBJ2-7. CDR3 length: 16 residues. CDR1 and CDR2 from the germline V gene are MNHEY and SVGAGI. For the CDR3, the DNA is TGTGCCAGCAGTTTGGGGCGAGTAGCGACTAACTACGAGCAGTACTTC. This encodes CASSLGRVATNYEQYF.

J is TRBJ2-3 and V is TRBV13, with 7 bases lining up with TRBD2. The CDR3 length is 17 residues. Germline CDR1 and CDR2: PRHDT and FYEKMQ (reference sequence). The V segment lost 7 bases and the J segment 3 bases; nucleotides outside the gene matches: 16. The CDR3 spells CASTPEKGGIGTDTQYF. CDR3 bases: TGTGCCAGCACCCCCGAAAAGGGAGGGATAGGTACAGATACGCAGTATTTT.

J is TRBJ2-1 and V is TRBV7-3; D remains unclear. Trimming took off 3 bases at V and 7 bases at J, with 13 bases between the two ends. CDR1 is SGHTA and CDR2 is FQGTGA in the germline V gene. This CDR3 has 14 residues. CDR3 sequence (DNA): TGTGCCAGCAGCTTGGGAACAACCGATAATGAGCAGTTCTTC. Its translation: CASSLGTTDNEQFF. Combining the CDR3 with reference TRBV7-3 and TRBJ2-1 gives the whole variable domain GAGVSQTPSNKVTEKGKYVELRCDPISGHTALYWYRQSLGQGPEFLIYFQGTGAADDSGLPNDRFFAVRPEGSVSTLKIQRTERGDSAVYLCASSLGTTDNEQFFGPGTRLTVL.

The J gene is TRBJ2-1, the V gene TRBV18; 9 bases align to TRBD2. There are 16 residues in the CDR3. After removal of 7 bases from V and 1 base from J, the junction contained 8 bases not matched to a gene. In germline, CDR1 is KGHSH, CDR2 LQKENI. DNA for the CDR3: TGTGCCAGCTTCTCCGGGACTAGCAGATCCTACAATGAGCAGTTCTTC. Its protein is CASFSGTSRSYNEQFF.

V gene TRBV5-4 combines with J gene TRBJ2-6; 7 nucleotides agree with TRBD1. V gave up 4 bases and J gave up 7 bases; unmatched junction bases: 11. The germline V gene has CDR1 SGHNT and CDR2 YYREEE (reference sequence). The CDR3 consists of 16 residues. In DNA form, the CDR3 reads TGTGCCAGCAGCCATCGACAGGGAGTCTTAGCCAACGTCCTGACTTTC. This codes for CASSHRQGVLANVLTF.

This chain uses TRBV4-3 with TRBJ1-4, with D unclear. The CDR3 contains 17 residues. The V gene's germline CDR1 is LGHNA and CDR2 YSLEER. Trimming shortened V by 3 bases and J by 7 bases, and 21 bases separated the two germline ends. DNA for the CDR3: TGCGCCAGCAGCCAGGACCGTTCGACCCGATCGGGTGAAAAACTGTTTTTT. It codes for CASSQDRSTRSGEKLFF.

This clone has more than one count but fewer than ten. The sample contains more than one DNA sequence encoding this CDR3. The rearrangement uses TRBV4-1 and TRBJ1-5; no clear D. The length of the CDR3 is 12 residues. Germline CDR1 and CDR2: MGHRA and YSYEKL. With 1 base removed from V and 7 bases from J, the gap between germline ends came to 5 bases. The CDR3 bases are TGCGCCAGCAGCCAAGGTTCGCAGCCCCAGCATTTT. It is translated as CASSQGSQPQHF.

This clone was detected once. The chain is built from TRBV7-9 and TRBJ1-4; TRBD1 matches at 9 bases. From germline, CDR1 is SEHNR and CDR2 FQNEAQ (reference sequence). V dropped 5 bases and J dropped 8; count of bases not matched to a gene: 6. The CDR3 is made up of 14 amino acids. CDR3 amino acids: CASSPRDRDEKLFF. The CDR3, as DNA: TGTGCCAGCAGCCCACGGGACAGGGACGAAAAACTGTTTTTT.

The rearrangement joins TRBV7-8 to TRBJ2-5; tentative D call: TRBD1 (6 bases). CDR1 SGHVS and CDR2 FQNEAQ come from the germline V gene. This CDR3 is built from 14 residues. The germline V and J ends were trimmed by 5 bases and 5 bases, with 15 bases remaining between them. CDR3 nucleotide sequence: TGTGCCAGCAGCACAGGACAGCTGAGGGAGACCCAGTACTTC. Translating gives CASSTGQLRETQYF.

The rearrangement joins TRBV28 to TRBJ1-1; D is unclear. Germline CDR1 and CDR2: MDHEN and SYDVKM. V was cut by 7 bases and J by 1 base, with 13 bases left in between. The CDR3 loop spans 14 amino acids. The CDR3 nucleotides are TGTGCCAGCACCTCTGTTTTTCGGAACACTGAAGCTTTCTTT. The encoded protein is CASTSVFRNTEAFF.

The genes are TRBV27 and TRBJ2-1, with a tentative D call TRBD2 (6 bases). V was pared by 2 bases and J by 9 bases, with 8 bases between. Germline CDR1 reads MNHEY; CDR2 reads SMNVEV (reference sequence). The CDR3 sequence is 12 residues long. This CDR3 is CASSLHSGEQFF. DNA of the CDR3: TGTGCCAGCAGTTTACATAGCGGTGAGCAGTTCTTC.

V gene TRBV27 combines with J gene TRBJ1-4, with D hard to call. The germline gives CDR1 MNHEY, CDR2 SMNVEV (reference sequence). Trimming stripped 8 bases from V and 0 bases from J, with 22 bases between. This CDR3 comprises 18 residues. The CDR3 DNA reads TGTGCCAGCCCCTGTGGGCAGATTTTAGGTTCAACTAATGAAAAACTGTTTTTT. Its translation is CASPCGQILGSTNEKLFF.

This chain links TRBV6-6 with TRBJ1-5; D is possibly TRBD1 (5 bases). With 7 bases removed from V and 4 bases from J, the gap between germline ends came to 14 bases. From germline, CDR1 is MNHNY and CDR2 SVGAGI (reference sequence). This CDR3 region has 14 residues. The CDR3 DNA reads TGTGCCAGCACCCTTGGCAGGACAAATCAGCCCCAGCATTTT. Amino acids: CASTLGRTNQPQHF.

As for this clone: The junction and the germline gene differ at one end; a read error may be behind it. The chain has TRBV2 and TRBJ2-3; TRBD2 matches at 10 bases. Germline CDR1 SNHLY, CDR2 FYNNEI. The CDR3 loop spans 20 amino acids. The CDR3 nucleotides read TGTGCCAGCAGCGAAGAGGGGTGGCTAGCGGGAGTCGCCAGCACAGATACGCAGTATTTT. Translation: CASSEEGWLAGVASTDTQYF.

The rearrangement links TRBV30 to TRBJ2-5; TRBD2 agrees at 12 bases. The J call may not be correct, given that the DNA end is closer to TRBJ2-7. The CDR3 spans 13 residues. Germline CDR1 and CDR2: GTSNPN and SVGIG (reference sequence). The chain's CDR3 is CAWNLAGGYEQYF. The CDR3 coding sequence is TGTGCCTGGAATCTAGCGGGAGGGTACGAGCAGTACTTC.